Listed below are T cell receptor beta chains from one sample, sequenced in a study of OX40 agonist ivuxolimab in advanced cancers. TCRdb's copy holds only in-frame clones and misses some; the assay was immunoSEQ multiplex PCR. There are more than 80,000 clones in the sample; more than 80% occur only once, and 1.5% to 2% lies in the top ten. Material: CD4+ or CD8+ T cells sorted from blood, obtained in a trial of the OX40 agonist ivuxolimab. Receptor source: an adult with an advanced solid tumor such as melanoma, head and neck, liver or kidney cancer. Both conserved end residues are part of each CDR3. Fields, in order: clone size, V gene, J gene, D gene, CDR3 DNA, CDR3 protein. A D gene is named only where the DNA matches it firmly. Where a row states a size, it is once, few, many or the class of an expanded clone; other rows omit it.

clone_size: few
v_call: TRBV19
j_call: TRBJ1-5
d_call: -
cdr3_nt: TGTGCCAGTAATCTTTTCCTCCAGGGCGGGCAGCCCCAGCATTTT
cdr3_aa: CASNLFLQGGQPQHF

clone_size: -
v_call: TRBV5-1
j_call: TRBJ2-2
d_call: -
cdr3_nt: TGCGCCAGCAAAGGAGAGAACACCGGGGAGCTGTTTTTT
cdr3_aa: CASKGENTGELFF

clone_size: -
v_call: TRBV21-1
j_call: TRBJ2-2
d_call: -
cdr3_nt: TGTGCCAGCAGGCCTCTAGGCAGGGACCCAACCGGGGAGCTGTTTTTT
cdr3_aa: CASRPLGRDPTGELFF

clone_size: -
v_call: TRBV10-3
j_call: TRBJ2-2
d_call: -
cdr3_nt: TGTGCCATCAGTCCCACAGGGTCGGCCGGGGAGCTGTTTTTT
cdr3_aa: CAISPTGSAGELFF

clone_size: -
v_call: TRBV18
j_call: TRBJ2-3
d_call: -
cdr3_nt: TGTGCCAGCTCACCAGCCGTCAACACAGATACGCAGTATTTT
cdr3_aa: CASSPAVNTDTQYF

clone_size: -
v_call: TRBV6-1
j_call: TRBJ2-1
d_call: -
cdr3_nt: TGTGCCAGCAGTGAAAATGGAGCGCGCTTGAACAATGAGCAGTTCTTC
cdr3_aa: CASSENGARLNNEQFF

clone_size: -
v_call: TRBV5-1
j_call: TRBJ1-5
d_call: -
cdr3_nt: TGCGCCAGCAGCTTGGAGGGTCGGGGCAATCAGCCCCAGCATTTT
cdr3_aa: CASSLEGRGNQPQHF

clone_size: -
v_call: TRBV11-2
j_call: TRBJ1-2
d_call: -
cdr3_nt: TGTGCCAGCAGCTTTGACATAGGTGGCTACACCTTC
cdr3_aa: CASSFDIGGYTF

clone_size: -
v_call: TRBV19
j_call: TRBJ2-7
d_call: TRBD2
cdr3_nt: TGTGCCAGTAGTGGGACTAGCGGGAGCTACGAGCAGTACTTC
cdr3_aa: CASSGTSGSYEQYF

clone_size: -
v_call: TRBV10-3
j_call: TRBJ1-1
d_call: TRBD1
cdr3_nt: TGTGCCACCCGGACAGGCCCCAGGGACACTGAAGCTTTCTTT
cdr3_aa: CATRTGPRDTEAFF

clone_size: -
v_call: TRBV27
j_call: TRBJ2-7
d_call: TRBD2
cdr3_nt: TGTGCCAGCAGTTATACGGGACTAGCGGCCTACGAGCAGTACTTC
cdr3_aa: CASSYTGLAAYEQYF

clone_size: -
v_call: TRBV11-2
j_call: TRBJ2-7
d_call: -
cdr3_nt: TGTGCCAGCAGCTCGCCGAGCGGGCAGTACTTC
cdr3_aa: CASSSPSGQYF

clone_size: -
v_call: TRBV28
j_call: TRBJ2-7
d_call: TRBD1
cdr3_nt: TGTGCCAGCACCCCTTCAGGGACAGGGGCCTACGAGCAGTACTTC
cdr3_aa: CASTPSGTGAYEQYF

clone_size: -
v_call: TRBV5-1
j_call: TRBJ2-3
d_call: -
cdr3_nt: TGCGCCAGCAGCTTGATGGGGATGTTAGGCACAGATACGCAGTATTTT
cdr3_aa: CASSLMGMLGTDTQYF

clone_size: -
v_call: TRBV6-1
j_call: TRBJ1-6
d_call: TRBD1
cdr3_nt: TGTGCCAGCAGTGCCCGGGACAGGGATAATTCACCCCTCCACTTT
cdr3_aa: CASSARDRDNSPLHF

clone_size: few
v_call: TRBV20-1
j_call: TRBJ1-2
d_call: -
cdr3_nt: TGCAGTGCTTTGCAGGGACTCGGCTACACCTTC
cdr3_aa: CSALQGLGYTF

clone_size: -
v_call: TRBV2
j_call: TRBJ2-2
d_call: TRBD2
cdr3_nt: TGTGCCAGCAGTCGGACTAGCGGGATAACCGGGGAGCTGTTTTTT
cdr3_aa: CASSRTSGITGELFF

clone_size: -
v_call: TRBV7-2
j_call: TRBJ2-7
d_call: TRBD2
cdr3_nt: TGTGCCAGCAGCACTAGCGGGGGGCTACGGGAGCAGTACTTC
cdr3_aa: CASSTSGGLREQYF

clone_size: -
v_call: TRBV30
j_call: TRBJ2-3
d_call: TRBD2
cdr3_nt: TGTGCCTGGCTGTATGGGACTAGCGGAAAAGATACGCAGTATTTT
cdr3_aa: CAWLYGTSGKDTQYF

clone_size: -
v_call: TRBV7-3
j_call: TRBJ2-1
d_call: TRBD2
cdr3_nt: TGTGCCAGCAGCTGGGAGCGGGGTACATACAATGAGCAGTTCTTC
cdr3_aa: CASSWERGTYNEQFF

clone_size: -
v_call: TRBV18
j_call: TRBJ2-1
d_call: TRBD2
cdr3_nt: TGTGCCAGCTCACCGTCGGAAGGGCTAGCGGGAAACAATGAGCAGTTCTTC
cdr3_aa: CASSPSEGLAGNNEQFF

clone_size: -
v_call: TRBV20-1
j_call: TRBJ2-7
d_call: -
cdr3_nt: TGCAGTGCTAGGTATGATTCCGAGCAGTACTTC
cdr3_aa: CSARYDSEQYF

clone_size: few
v_call: TRBV7-9
j_call: TRBJ1-1
d_call: TRBD1
cdr3_nt: TGTGCCAGCAGCAAAAGACAGGGCCACGCTTTCTTT
cdr3_aa: CASSKRQGHAFF

clone_size: -
v_call: TRBV28
j_call: TRBJ1-5
d_call: -
cdr3_nt: TGTGCCAGCACCGTTGGGACCCAAGAGGGCAATCAGCCCCAGCATTTT
cdr3_aa: CASTVGTQEGNQPQHF

clone_size: -
v_call: TRBV7-3
j_call: TRBJ2-7
d_call: -
cdr3_nt: TGTGCCAGCAGCTTAGGACGGGGTAGCGAGCAGTACTTC
cdr3_aa: CASSLGRGSEQYF

clone_size: -
v_call: TRBV29-1
j_call: TRBJ2-5
d_call: TRBD1
cdr3_nt: TGCAGCGTCCTGGGACAGCTCGAAGAGACCCAGTACTTC
cdr3_aa: CSVLGQLEETQYF

clone_size: -
v_call: TRBV11-3
j_call: TRBJ1-5
d_call: TRBD1
cdr3_nt: TGTGCCAGCAGCTTAGATCGGACAGGGGGAGGCAATCAGCCCCAGCATTTT
cdr3_aa: CASSLDRTGGGNQPQHF